These 25 T cell receptor beta chains were sequenced from one sample in a study of blood T cell repertoires in COVID-19 (dated by TCRdb to 2019 to 2021). Libraries came from the immunoSEQ multiplex PCR assay. This is the immuneACCESS table as TCRdb keeps it, with only in-frame sequences that have V and J called. A part of the clones is gone; compared with another copy, unresolved V genes explain less than half, and the rest is unexplained. The sample has about 95,000 clones on record, 89% of them singletons. Together, the top ten hold about 3.4% of the sample. The sequenced material came from peripheral blood. The source is a woman between 65 and 79 years old with acute or convalescent COVID-19.

The V gene is TRBV19, the J gene TRBJ2-7; 8 bases match TRBD2. The CDR3 extends over 16 amino acids. The germline V gene encodes CDR1 LNHDA and CDR2 SQIVND (reference sequence). Trimming cost V 6 bases and J 2 bases; bases outside gene matches: 12. The CDR3 spells CASSSPSGSFPYEQYF. The CDR3 nucleotides are TGTGCCAGTAGCTCTCCGAGCGGGAGCTTCCCCTACGAGCAGTACTTC.

This clone was seen just once. V usage is TRBV18 and J usage is TRBJ1-2, with TRBD1 identical over 7 bases. V gave up 3 bases and J gave up 2 bases; unmatched junction bases: 3. Per germline, CDR1 KGHSH and CDR2 LQKENI. The CDR3 loop spans 14 amino acids. CDR3 in amino acids: CASSPQGENYGYTF. The CDR3 bases are TGTGCCAGCTCACCCCAGGGGGAAAACTATGGCTACACCTTC.

DNA for the CDR3: TGTGCCAGCAGCATGACAGGGGCGGGGGTGAAGGCAGATACGCAGTATTTT. It translates to CASSMTGAGVKADTQYF. The chain recombines TRBV11-2 with TRBJ2-3, with D possibly matching TRBD1 (8 bases). Trimming stripped 5 bases from V and 4 bases from J, with 22 bases between. CDR1 is SGHAT, CDR2 FQNNGV, per germline. The CDR3 is made up of 17 amino acids.

The V and J genes are TRBV6-4 and TRBJ2-3, with 11 bases that match TRBD2. With 6 bases clipped from V and 4 bases from J, the junction kept 6 bases outside the gene matches. The CDR3 runs to 15 residues. CDR1 MRHNA and CDR2 SNTAGT come from the germline V gene. In DNA form, the CDR3 reads TGTGCCAGCAGCAGGAATAGCGGGGGGGCAGATACGCAGTATTTT. Its translation is CASSRNSGGADTQYF.

In its sample, this clone was seen once. The genes are TRBV5-6 and TRBJ2-5; 9 positions match TRBD1. CDR3 size: 14 residues. The V and J ends lost 5 bases and 8 bases, in that order; junction bases with no gene match: 10. Germline V lookup: CDR1 SGHDT, CDR2 YYEEEE. The CDR3 DNA reads TGTGCCAGCAGTTCGAGGACAGGGGCCCATACCCAGTACTTC. It specifies CASSSRTGAHTQYF.

This rearrangement joins TRBV19 to TRBJ1-5; TRBD1 matches 8 bases. Germline CDR1 is LNHDA and CDR2 is SQIVND (reference sequence). The CDR3 length is 14 residues. J lost 2 bases, V lost 9 bases, and 6 bases had no gene match. CDR3 bases: TGTGCCAGCAAGACAGGGGATGGCAATCAGCCCCAGCATTTT. Protein product: CASKTGDGNQPQHF. Filled out from reference TRBV19 and TRBJ1-5, the complete variable domain reads DGGITQSPKYLFRKEGQNVTLSCEQNLNHDAMYWYRQDPGQGLRLIYYSQIVNDFQKGDIAEGYSVSREKKESFPLTVTSAQKNPTAFYLCASKTGDGNQPQHFGDGTRLSIL.

This rearrangement joins TRBV11-2 to TRBJ2-1; D gene unclear. Trimming stripped 3 bases from V and 9 bases from J, with 12 bases between. The CDR3 extends over 13 amino acids. CDR1 and CDR2 (germline): SGHAT, FQNNGV. The CDR3 reads CASSLQQLSEQFF. The DNA for the CDR3 is TGTGCCAGCAGCTTGCAACAGTTAAGTGAGCAGTTCTTC.

The chain joins TRBV19 to TRBJ1-1; 7 bases agree with TRBD1. The CDR3 covers 13 residues. Germline V gene lookup returns CDR1 LNHDA and CDR2 SQIVND (reference sequence). With 6 bases clipped from V and 10 bases from J, the junction kept 11 bases outside the gene matches. The CDR3 nucleotides are TGTGCCAGTAGGAGACCGGGACAGCCTGTAGCTTTCTTT. Encoded protein: CASRRPGQPVAFF.

This chain uses TRBV7-2 with TRBJ1-6; no reliable D call. Trimming took off 10 bases at V and 6 bases at J, with 16 bases between the two ends. Germline assignment: CDR1 SGHTA and CDR2 FQGNSA. The CDR3 is 14 amino acids. Here the CDR3 reads CATLNQAGNSPLHF. The CDR3 DNA is TGTGCCACCCTCAACCAGGCGGGTAATTCACCCCTCCACTTT.

The chain links TRBV4-2 to TRBJ1-2, with D possibly being TRBD1 (5 bases). With 1 base removed from V and 4 bases from J, the gap between germline ends came to 10 bases. Looked up from germline, CDR1 is LGHNA and CDR2 is YNFKEQ. This CDR3 contains 14 residues. CDR3: CASSQGGVRYGYTF. CDR3 DNA sequence: TGTGCCAGCAGCCAAGGGGGGGTGCGCTATGGCTACACCTTC.

The J gene is TRBJ2-3, the V gene TRBV5-6; 7 bases line up with TRBD1. Germline CDR1 is SGHDT and CDR2 is YYEEEE. V shed 0 bases and J 2 bases; nucleotides not matched to a gene: 3. The CDR3 runs 15 residues. This CDR3 is CASSLVGQFTDTQYF. The CDR3 bases are TGTGCCAGCAGCTTGGTGGGACAGTTCACAGATACGCAGTATTTT.

J is TRBJ1-3 and V is TRBV18; D is perhaps TRBD1 (5 bases). The CDR3 is 15 residues long. Between the trimmed V and J ends, which lost 3 bases and 0 bases, there was a span of 9 bases. Germline V gene data show CDR1 as KGHSH and CDR2 as LQKENI. CDR3 in amino acids: CASSPRTNSGNTIYF. The CDR3 DNA is TGTGCCAGCTCACCTCGGACAAACTCTGGAAACACCATATATTTT. Using reference TRBV18 and TRBJ1-3 for the parts outside the CDR3, the full variable domain is NAGVMQNPRHLVRRRGQEARLRCSPMKGHSHVYWYRQLPEEGLKFMVYLQKENIIDESGMPKERFSAEFPKEGPSILRIQQVVRGDSAAYFCASSPRTNSGNTIYFGEGSWLTVV.

The CDR3 is CASTMGGGTDTQYF. In DNA, the CDR3 is TGTGCCAGCACAATGGGCGGGGGCACAGATACGCAGTATTTT. The rearrangement joins TRBV9 to TRBJ2-3; a weak D match, TRBD2 (6 bases). There are 14 residues in the CDR3. The V end lost 6 bases, the J end lost 1 base, and 12 bases lay between the germline ends. Looked up from germline, CDR1 is SGDLS and CDR2 is YYNGEE. The full variable domain, with the rest looked up from reference TRBV9 and TRBJ2-3, is DSGVTQTPKHLITATGQRVTLRCSPRSGDLSVYWYQQSLDQGLQFLIQYYNGEERAKGNILERFSAQQFPDLHSELNLSSLELGDSALYFCASTMGGGTDTQYFGPGTRLTVL.

This sequence joins TRBV19 and TRBJ2-3, with no clear D. V gave up 2 bases and J gave up 2 bases, with 8 bases separating them. The CDR3 is 14 residues long. Germline V gives CDR1 LNHDA, CDR2 SQIVND (reference sequence). CDR3 sequence: CASSISVPTDTQYF. The CDR3 DNA reads as TGTGCCAGTAGTATATCAGTACCCACAGATACGCAGTATTTT.

The chain couples TRBV29-1 to TRBJ1-5, with 12 bases aligning to TRBD1. The CDR3 has 18 amino acids. The germline V gene has CDR1 SQVTM and CDR2 ANQGSEA. Trimming at V came to 8 bases and at J to 2 bases, leaving 16 bases not matched to a gene. The CDR3 nucleotides read TGCAGCCACCACCCACCCGGGACAGGGGGCGGCGGCAATCAGCCCCAGCATTTT. Amino acids: CSHHPPGTGGGGNQPQHF.

DNA of the CDR3: TGTGCCAGTAGTATATGGACAGGGCCTCGCAATCAGCCCCAGCATTTT. The encoded protein is CASSIWTGPRNQPQHF. The J gene is TRBJ1-5, the V gene TRBV19; TRBD1 matches at 8 bases. Germline V gives CDR1 LNHDA, CDR2 SQIVND (reference sequence). This CDR3 comprises 16 residues. V was pared by 2 bases and J by 2 bases, with 5 bases of the junction left unmatched.

The chain couples TRBV5-1 to TRBJ1-2, with TRBD1 matching over 8 bases. Trimming at V came to 1 base and at J to 1 base, leaving 0 bases not matched to a gene. CDR1 and CDR2 from the germline V gene are SGHRS and YFSETQ. The CDR3 spans 14 residues. Here the CDR3 DNA reads TGCGCCAGCAGCTTGACAGGGGGTAACTATGGCTACACCTTC. It is translated as CASSLTGGNYGYTF.

The V call is TRBV6-5, the J call TRBJ2-1, with 11 bases matching TRBD2. The CDR3 has 16 amino acids. V was pared by 0 bases and J by 6 bases, with 4 bases of the junction left unmatched. Per germline, CDR1 MNHEY and CDR2 SVGAGI. This CDR3 is CASSYSLLAGANEQFF. CDR3 coding DNA: TGTGCCAGCAGTTACTCTTTACTAGCGGGAGCCAATGAGCAGTTCTTC.

The chain employs TRBV11-2 and TRBJ2-3; perhaps TRBD1 as D (6 bases). This CDR3 comprises 15 residues. The ends were cut back, 1 base at V and 2 bases at J, with 10 bases in the middle. CDR1 is SGHAT and CDR2 is FQNNGV in the germline V gene. Written as DNA, the CDR3 is TGTGCCAGCAGCTTAGTTGACAGGTCCACAGATACGCAGTATTTT. Translation gives CASSLVDRSTDTQYF.

This chain connects TRBV6-5 to TRBJ1-2, with D hard to call. CDR1 and CDR2 (germline): MNHEY, SVGAGI. CDR3 length: 12 residues. The V end was cut by 7 bases, the J end by 2 bases, with 8 bases between. The CDR3 DNA reads as TGTGCCAGCAACGGGGTAAACTATGGCTACACCTTC. Its protein product is CASNGVNYGYTF.

J is TRBJ2-1 and V is TRBV19; 9 bases match TRBD2. V lost 5 bases to trimming and J lost 8 bases; unmatched junction nucleotides: 7. CDR1 and CDR2 (germline): LNHDA, SQIVND (reference sequence). The CDR3 has 14 amino acids. CDR3 amino acids: CASSVSGSLDEQFF. In DNA form, the CDR3 reads TGTGCCAGTAGTGTTAGCGGGAGTCTCGATGAGCAGTTCTTC.

This clone has just one count. The chain is built from TRBV6-6 and TRBJ1-6; weak D call: TRBD1 (6 bases). V dropped 7 bases and J dropped 2 bases, with 12 bases sitting between them. The CDR3 has 15 residues. The germline V gene has CDR1 MNHNY and CDR2 SVGAGI (reference sequence). The CDR3 loop is CASNKGGPYNSPLHF. CDR3 sequence (DNA): TGTGCCAGCAATAAGGGGGGGCCCTATAATTCACCCCTCCACTTT.

This chain links TRBV14 with TRBJ2-5; a weak D match, TRBD2 (6 bases). Germline V CDR1 and CDR2: SGHDN, FVKESK. V lost 1 base, J lost 4 bases, and 13 bases lay in between. CDR3 length: 15 residues. CDR3 DNA sequence: TGTGCCAGCAGCCAAGGAGGAGGGGTTTCAGAGACCCAGTACTTC. This sequence encodes CASSQGGGVSETQYF. The full variable domain, in which reference TRBV14 and TRBJ2-5 provide the parts outside the CDR3, is EAGVTQFPSHSVIEKGQTVTLRCDPISGHDNLYWYRRVMGKEIKFLLHFVKESKQDESGMPNNRFLAERTGGTYSTLKVQPAELEDSGVYFCASSQGGGVSETQYFGPGTRLLVL.

The V and J genes are TRBV13 and TRBJ2-1, with a possible D match to TRBD1 (5 bases). V lost 5 bases and J 7 bases, leaving 15 bases between the germline ends. This CDR3 has 14 residues. Germline V lookup: CDR1 PRHDT, CDR2 FYEKMQ (reference sequence). The CDR3 DNA is TGTGCCAGCAGCCTTCAGGGTGCAGGGAATGAGCAGTTCTTC. Encoded protein: CASSLQGAGNEQFF.

The V gene is TRBV6-2 or TRBV6-3, the J gene TRBJ2-2; 7 bases map to TRBD2. CDR3 length equals 16 residues. The junction had 10 bases not matched to a gene; V was cut back by 6 bases and J by 3 bases. Germline V gene data show CDR1 as MNHEY and CDR2 as SVGEGT. CDR3 in DNA: TGTGCCAGCAGCCCTCGACCGGGGGGTTACACCGGGGAGCTGTTTTTT. This encodes CASSPRPGGYTGELFF.